The 17 T cell receptor beta chains listed next were all sequenced from one sample in a study of cytomegalovirus exposure and HLA in healthy donors. Researchers ran the PCR with 60 Vbeta and 13 Jbeta primers. Sequencing was performed with immunoSEQ multiplex PCR; in TCRdb, only in-frame clones are kept and a portion is missing. The sample records around 200,000 clones, less than 80% being singletons. The sequencing sample was made of PBMCs. These receptors were collected from a girl aged 2-9 years in good health and CMV-seronegative.

CDR3 nucleotides: TGCGCCAGCACGAAGCGGGGGGAGCCGGAGCTGTTTTTT. This translates into CASTKRGEPELFF. V and J are TRBV10-2 and TRBJ2-2; 9 positions match TRBD2. The CDR3 is 13 amino acids. The V segment lost 7 bases and the J segment 10 bases; nucleotides outside the gene matches: 7. Germline V gene sequence: CDR1 WSHSY, CDR2 SAAADI.

The gene calls are TRBV21-1 and TRBJ1-1; TRBD1 is taken as the D call from the table, unchecked against the DNA. TRBV21-1 is assigned pseudogene status. This CDR3 spans 14 amino acids. The CDR3, as DNA: TGTGCCAGCAGCAAAGGACAGGGGTGCACTGAAGCTTTCTTT. Its translation: CASSKGQGCTEAFF.

This rearrangement joins TRBV6-1 to TRBJ2-3, with 7 bases matching TRBD1. The CDR3 runs 15 residues. Germline lookup yields CDR1 MNHNS and CDR2 SASEGT. Losses at the gene ends were 2 bases for V and 0 bases for J; bases not matched to a gene: 2. Here the CDR3 reads CASSERGRSTDTQYF. The DNA of the CDR3 is TGTGCCAGCAGTGAAAGGGGGCGTAGCACAGATACGCAGTATTTT.

For this clone: The same CDR3 arises from other DNA sequences in this sample as well. V usage is TRBV6-5 and J usage is TRBJ1-6; possibly TRBD1 for D (5 bases). V lost 1 base to trimming and J lost 7 bases, with 8 bases between them. CDR1 MNHEY and CDR2 SVGAGI come from the germline V gene. The CDR3 has 14 residues. The chain's CDR3 is CASSYWGENSPLHF. CDR3 nucleotide sequence: TGTGCCAGCAGTTACTGGGGGGAGAATTCACCCCTCCACTTT.

This clone was seen once. This chain uses TRBV27 with TRBJ2-3, with 10 bases fitting TRBD2. From germline, CDR1 is MNHEY and CDR2 SMNVEV (reference sequence). The CDR3 covers 15 residues. V was clipped by 4 bases and J by 4 bases; unmatched bases: 5. The CDR3 sequence is CASSYSGGLADTQYF. For the CDR3, the DNA is TGTGCCAGCAGTTATAGCGGGGGGTTAGCAGATACGCAGTATTTT.

This chain joins TRBV9 and TRBJ2-7; D may be TRBD2 (6 bases). Trimming stripped 0 bases from V and 2 bases from J, with 15 bases between. The CDR3 sequence is 16 residues long. Germline V CDR1 and CDR2: SGDLS, YYNGEE. The CDR3 sequence: CASSVASGETTYEQYF. CDR3 DNA: TGTGCCAGCAGCGTAGCCTCGGGGGAGACGACCTACGAGCAGTACTTC.

In nucleotides, the CDR3 is TGTGCCAGCAGCCGTGCAGGGAGGGTGGCCTACGAGCAGTACTTC. Translation gives CASSRAGRVAYEQYF. The chain combines TRBV5-5 with TRBJ2-7; 7 nucleotides line up with TRBD2. CDR1 and CDR2 (germline): SGHKS, YYEKEE (reference sequence). V lost 4 bases to trimming and J lost 2 bases; unmatched junction nucleotides: 9. The CDR3 extends over 15 amino acids.

The chain uses TRBV5-4 and TRBJ2-7, with 8 bases that match TRBD1. Germline CDR1 SGHNT, CDR2 YYREEE (reference sequence). V lost 5 bases and J lost 3; bases outside the gene matches: 13. The CDR3 consists of 16 residues. The CDR3 bases are TGTGCCAGCAGGATTCGACCCGGGACAGGCCTCTACGAGCAGTACTTC. Its protein is CASRIRPGTGLYEQYF.

This chain connects TRBV27 to TRBJ1-4; 7 bases map to TRBD1. J lost 3 bases, V lost 5 bases, and 6 bases had no gene match. From germline, CDR1 is MNHEY and CDR2 SMNVEV (reference sequence). The CDR3 is 15 residues long. CDR3 bases: TGTGCCAGCAGTCGAAGACAGGGTTCTAATGAAAAACTGTTTTTT. This translates into CASSRRQGSNEKLFF.

The chain uses TRBV5-4 and TRBJ2-2; D is unclear. The germline V gene encodes CDR1 SGHNT and CDR2 YYREEE (reference sequence). CDR3 length equals 13 residues. The V end lost 2 bases, the J end lost 6 bases, and 8 bases lay between the germline ends. The DNA of the CDR3 is TGTGCCAGCAGCTTAAGCTACTCCGGGGAGCTGTTTTTT. Translated, it gives CASSLSYSGELFF.

The chain carries TRBV4-2 and TRBJ1-2; 7 bases are shared with TRBD1. Germline values: CDR1 LGHNA, CDR2 YNFKEQ. Trimming removed 4 bases from V and 5 bases from J; junction bases left unmatched: 10. The CDR3 is made up of 15 amino acids. CDR3 amino acids: CASSPRTGVRYGYTF. The CDR3 DNA is TGTGCCAGCAGCCCAAGAACAGGGGTTCGATATGGCTACACCTTC.

The rearrangement links TRBV19 to TRBJ1-4; no clear D gene. V shed 3 bases and J shed 0 bases, with 11 bases lying between them. Germline loops: CDR1 LNHDA, CDR2 SQIVND (reference sequence). This CDR3 has 16 amino acids. This CDR3 is CASSIQVGATNEKLFF. In nucleotides, the CDR3 is TGTGCCAGTAGTATTCAGGTGGGCGCAACTAATGAAAAACTGTTTTTT.

The chain employs TRBV11-2 and TRBJ1-2; weak D call: TRBD1 (5 bases). The CDR3 sequence is 15 residues long. The V end lost 0 bases, the J end lost 8 bases, and 16 bases lay between the germline ends. The germline V gene encodes CDR1 SGHAT and CDR2 FQNNGV. Here the CDR3 reads CASSLDAGQSRGYTF. The CDR3 bases are TGTGCCAGCAGCTTAGATGCCGGACAATCTAGGGGCTACACCTTC.

The chain uses TRBV5-5 and TRBJ2-7; the D gene is possibly TRBD1 (5 bases). The V end lost 0 bases, the J end lost 2 bases, and 9 bases lay between the germline ends. CDR1 and CDR2 (germline): SGHKS, YYEKEE (reference sequence). This CDR3 contains 14 residues. For the CDR3, the DNA is TGTGCCAGCAGCTTGGTACAGGAGCCCTACGAGCAGTACTTC. It translates to CASSLVQEPYEQYF.

The chain combines TRBV10-3 with TRBJ1-2; TRBD1 matches 9 bases. Germline V gene lookup returns CDR1 ENHRY and CDR2 SYGVKD. The CDR3 runs to 14 residues. V was clipped by 2 bases and J by 7 bases; unmatched bases: 5. In DNA form, the CDR3 reads TGTGCCATCAGTGAGGAACAGGGGGCCTCTGGCTACACCTTC. Its translation is CAISEEQGASGYTF.

This clone has a single count. This chain connects TRBV6-5 to TRBJ1-2, with TRBD1 identical over 9 bases. This CDR3 has 14 amino acids. Germline V CDR1 and CDR2: MNHEY, SVGAGI. V lost 5 bases, J lost 4 bases, and 5 bases stayed unmatched. The CDR3 here is CASSGDRETYGYTF. CDR3 sequence (DNA): TGTGCCAGCAGTGGGGACAGGGAGACCTATGGCTACACCTTC.

V usage is TRBV4-2 and J usage is TRBJ2-1; 11 nucleotides match TRBD2. The germline V gene has CDR1 LGHNA and CDR2 YNFKEQ. The CDR3 length is 18 residues. The V and J ends lost 1 base and 0 bases, in that order; junction bases with no gene match: 5. In DNA, the CDR3 is TGTGCCAGCAGCCAAGTCGGCACTAGCGGGAGCTCCTACAATGAGCAGTTCTTC. This gives the protein CASSQVGTSGSSYNEQFF.